Listed below are T cell receptor beta chains from one sample, sequenced in a study of T-cell reconstitution after alpha-beta-depleted transplantation in children. TCRdb independently ran MiXCR on the PCR reads; one entry per CDR3 protein. The sample includes 100,000 to 150,000 distinct CDR3 sequences, under 25% of them seen just once. The input for sequencing was PBMCs, mostly from graft donor cells, taken 180 days after TCRalphabeta/CD19-depleted stem cell transplant. The receptor source for this set is a male patient aged 2-9 years who had a stem cell transplant for chronic granulomatous disease, so the T cells may come from the graft donor. The CDR3 runs from the conserved cysteine through the conserved F or W. D genes are given only for firm matches. Size values are once, few and many counts, or a class for expanded clones, and some rows have none.

CDR3 DNA: TGTGCCAGCAGTCTCTCTGGGATCTATGGCTACACCTTC
CDR3 protein: CASSLSGIYGYTF
D gene: .
clone size: .
V gene: TRBV12-3/TRBV12-4
J gene: TRBJ1-2

CDR3 DNA: TGCGCCAGCAGTGAGTATGGCGAGCAGTACTTC
CDR3 protein: CASSEYGEQYF
D gene: .
clone size: few
V gene: TRBV10-2
J gene: TRBJ2-7

CDR3 DNA: TGTGCCAGCAGCCAAGAATTGGCCGGGTTCCGCTATGGCTACACCTTC
CDR3 protein: CASSQELAGFRYGYTF
D gene: .
clone size: few
V gene: TRBV4-2
J gene: TRBJ1-2

CDR3 DNA: TGCAGCGTGATCCGGGACACCTCGAACACCGGGGAGCTGTTTTTT
CDR3 protein: CSVIRDTSNTGELFF
D gene: .
clone size: many
V gene: TRBV29-1
J gene: TRBJ2-2

CDR3 DNA: TGCGCCAGCAGCTTGGAACTACAGGGAACCGGGGAGCTGTTTTTT
CDR3 protein: CASSLELQGTGELFF
D gene: .
clone size: many
V gene: TRBV5-1
J gene: TRBJ2-2

CDR3 DNA: TGTGCCAGCAGTTTGGGGCCGTACACAGATACGCAGTATTTT
CDR3 protein: CASSLGPYTDTQYF
D gene: .
clone size: few
V gene: TRBV12-3/TRBV12-4
J gene: TRBJ2-3

CDR3 DNA: TGCGCCAGCAGCTGGGATCCAGGGGGACAGAAGACCTACGAGCAGTACTTC
CDR3 protein: CASSWDPGGQKTYEQYF
D gene: TRBD1
clone size: .
V gene: TRBV5-1
J gene: TRBJ2-7

CDR3 DNA: TGCAGTGCTAGAGGGACTTACAATGAGCAGTTCTTC
CDR3 protein: CSARGTYNEQFF
D gene: .
clone size: .
V gene: TRBV20-1
J gene: TRBJ2-1

CDR3 DNA: TGTGCCAGCAGCTTAGCTACAGGGTCGTCCTACGAGCAGTACTTC
CDR3 protein: CASSLATGSSYEQYF
D gene: .
clone size: .
V gene: TRBV7-6
J gene: TRBJ2-7

CDR3 DNA: TGCAGCGTTGAAGGGTTAGCGGGGATAAATGAGCAGTTCTTC
CDR3 protein: CSVEGLAGINEQFF
D gene: TRBD2
clone size: .
V gene: TRBV29-1
J gene: TRBJ2-1

CDR3 DNA: TGTGCCACCAGTGATTTGGGCCCTACTAGCGGGAGAAGCACCGGGGAGCTGTTTTTT
CDR3 protein: CATSDLGPTSGRSTGELFF
D gene: TRBD2
clone size: many
V gene: TRBV24-1
J gene: TRBJ2-2

CDR3 DNA: TGTGCCAGCTCACCCGAAGAGACCCAGTACTTC
CDR3 protein: CASSPEETQYF
D gene: .
clone size: many
V gene: TRBV18
J gene: TRBJ2-5

CDR3 DNA: TGTGCCAGCAGTTACTCACAGGGGAACCAAGAGACCCAGTACTTC
CDR3 protein: CASSYSQGNQETQYF
D gene: TRBD1
clone size: .
V gene: TRBV6-5
J gene: TRBJ2-5

CDR3 DNA: TGCGCCAGCAGCTTGGCACCAACAGGGAGGGGTCAAGAGACCCAGTACTTC
CDR3 protein: CASSLAPTGRGQETQYF
D gene: .
clone size: many
V gene: TRBV5-1
J gene: TRBJ2-5

CDR3 DNA: TGTGCCAGCAGCGTAGGGCGTAACTCGGGAAGAACAGATACGCAGTATTTT
CDR3 protein: CASSVGRNSGRTDTQYF
D gene: .
clone size: .
V gene: TRBV9
J gene: TRBJ2-3

CDR3 DNA: TGCAGTGCTCGGGAGGGCGGGGGGTATACAGATACGCAGTATTTT
CDR3 protein: CSAREGGGYTDTQYF
D gene: TRBD2
clone size: .
V gene: TRBV20-1
J gene: TRBJ2-3

CDR3 DNA: TGTGCCAGCAGAAGGGATACAGGCCTGAACACTGAAGCTTTCTTT
CDR3 protein: CASRRDTGLNTEAFF
D gene: .
clone size: few
V gene: TRBV12-3/TRBV12-4
J gene: TRBJ1-1

CDR3 DNA: TGTGCCAGCAGCTTGTTTCGCGGGAGAGATCTCGATACGCAGTATTTT
CDR3 protein: CASSLFRGRDLDTQYF
D gene: TRBD2
clone size: .
V gene: TRBV5-5
J gene: TRBJ2-3

CDR3 DNA: TGCAGCGTTGAAGGCAGGTCCTACGAGCAGTACTTC
CDR3 protein: CSVEGRSYEQYF
D gene: .
clone size: many
V gene: TRBV29-1
J gene: TRBJ2-7

CDR3 DNA: TGTGCCAGCAGCAACGAACAGGGGTGGGACACTGAAGCTTTCTTT
CDR3 protein: CASSNEQGWDTEAFF
D gene: TRBD1
clone size: few
V gene: TRBV12-3/TRBV12-4
J gene: TRBJ1-1

CDR3 DNA: TGTGCCAGCAGTTTAAACCCGCGAGTTAGCGGACTTAATGAGCAGTTCTTC
CDR3 protein: CASSLNPRVSGLNEQFF
D gene: .
clone size: few
V gene: TRBV12-3/TRBV12-4
J gene: TRBJ2-1

CDR3 DNA: TGCAGTGCTAGAGATAGCCCAGGGGCCTACGAGCAGTACTTC
CDR3 protein: CSARDSPGAYEQYF
D gene: .
clone size: many
V gene: TRBV20-1
J gene: TRBJ2-7

CDR3 DNA: TGCGCCAGCAGCTTGGCCGGGACTAGCAGGGAGACCCAGTACTTC
CDR3 protein: CASSLAGTSRETQYF
D gene: TRBD2
clone size: many
V gene: TRBV5-1
J gene: TRBJ2-5

CDR3 DNA: TGCGCCAGCAGCCAAGGGGGAGTCGTGGGGCAGTTCTTC
CDR3 protein: CASSQGGVVGQFF
D gene: .
clone size: .
V gene: TRBV4-1
J gene: TRBJ2-1

CDR3 DNA: TGCGCCTCATCAGCTTTAGGCCAGCCTGGCTCTGGAAACACCATATATTTT
CDR3 protein: CASSALGQPGSGNTIYF
D gene: .
clone size: many
V gene: TRBV5-1
J gene: TRBJ1-3

CDR3 DNA: TGTGCCAGCAGCCTGGACAGCCCCTATGGCTACACCTTC
CDR3 protein: CASSLDSPYGYTF
D gene: .
clone size: few
V gene: TRBV12-3/TRBV12-4
J gene: TRBJ1-2

CDR3 DNA: TGTGCCAGCAGCGTAGATCCCGGGTCTCCAGAGACCCAGTACTTC
CDR3 protein: CASSVDPGSPETQYF
D gene: .
clone size: many
V gene: TRBV9
J gene: TRBJ2-5